These 18 T cell receptor beta chains were all obtained from the same sample, sequenced in a study of blood T cell repertoires in COVID-19. This table comes from immunoSEQ multiplex PCR, and its TCRdb copy is limited to in-frame clones, with some not included. The sample lists about 200,000 clones, roughly 80% occurring once. Sequencing input: peripheral blood. The receptors were gathered from a woman aged 70-85 years with acute or convalescent COVID-19.

The chain recombines TRBV21-1 with TRBJ2-7; the table's TRBD1 call for D was not verified on the DNA. TRBV21-1 is termed a pseudogene. This CDR3 is built from 15 residues. The CDR3: CANLDPTGHDYEQYF. The CDR3 DNA follows: TGTGCCAACCTCGACCCGACGGGACACGACTACGAGCAGTACTTC.

The rearrangement links TRBV28 to TRBJ1-6; D ambiguous. This CDR3 contains 12 residues. Germline CDR1 reads MDHEN; CDR2 reads SYDVKM. The V end was cut by 3 bases, the J end by 7 bases, with 4 bases between. The CDR3 DNA is TGTGCCAGCAGTTTGAGCAATTCACCCCTCCACTTT. It yields the protein CASSLSNSPLHF. Together with reference TRBV28 and TRBJ1-6, the CDR3 gives the full variable domain: DVKVTQSSRYLVKRTGEKVFLECVQDMDHENMFWYRQDPGLGLRLIYFSYDVKMKEKGDIPEGYSVSREKKERFSLILESASTNQTSMYLCASSLSNSPLHFGNGTRLTVT.

This clone turned up a few times. J is TRBJ1-1 and V is TRBV7-2; D not resolved. Trimming removed 3 bases from V and 4 bases from J, with 9 bases in between. The germline V gene encodes CDR1 SGHTA and CDR2 FQGNSA. This CDR3 spans 13 amino acids. This chain's CDR3 is CASSFSVTTEAFF. For the CDR3, the DNA is TGTGCCAGCAGCTTCTCAGTTACCACTGAAGCTTTCTTT.

This CDR3 is CASSQGGTSYNEQFF. The DNA for the CDR3 is TGTGCCAGCAGCCAGGGCGGGACCTCCTACAATGAGCAGTTCTTC. This rearrangement joins TRBV3-1 (or the pseudogene TRBV3-2) to TRBJ2-1, with a tentative D call TRBD2 (6 bases). The CDR3 runs to 15 residues. With 3 bases removed from V and 0 bases from J, the gap between germline ends came to 9 bases. Germline V gives CDR1 LGHDT, CDR2 YNNKEL (reference sequence).

The chain joins TRBV28 to TRBJ1-1; D unclear. Germline V gene sequence: CDR1 MDHEN, CDR2 SYDVKM. The V end lost 7 bases, the J end lost 4 bases, and 19 bases lay between the germline ends. CDR3 size: 15 residues. The CDR3 is CASKAGRARSTEAFF. The CDR3 DNA sequence: TGTGCCAGCAAGGCGGGCCGGGCGCGTAGCACTGAAGCTTTCTTT.

The chain combines TRBV7-9 with TRBJ1-2, with 7 bases matching TRBD1. The CDR3 has 13 amino acids. CDR1 and CDR2 from the germline V gene are SEHNR and FQNEAQ (reference sequence). J was trimmed by 3 bases and V by 5 bases; bases with no gene match: 3. The CDR3 protein is CASSPGQYYGYTF. CDR3 bases: TGTGCCAGCAGCCCGGGACAGTACTATGGCTACACCTTC.

DNA for the CDR3: TGTGCCAGCAGCGGTAGACTAGCGGGAGGAGGAGATACGCAGTATTTT. Translation: CASSGRLAGGGDTQYF. This chain joins TRBV5-4 and TRBJ2-3; TRBD2 agrees at 13 bases. After removal of 4 bases from V and 5 bases from J, the junction contained 7 bases not matched to a gene. This CDR3 has 16 amino acids. Per the germline V gene, CDR1 is SGHNT and CDR2 is YYREEE (reference sequence).

The chain employs TRBV28 and TRBJ1-2; TRBD1 matches at 7 bases. The V and J ends lost 6 bases and 8 bases, in that order; junction bases with no gene match: 15. CDR3 length equals 15 residues. Germline assignment: CDR1 MDHEN and CDR2 SYDVKM. In nucleotides, the CDR3 is TGTGCCAGCAGACGCGGCACAGGGGACGGGGGCGGCTACACCTTC. Encoded protein: CASRRGTGDGGGYTF.

This chain links TRBV9 with TRBJ1-1; TRBD1 matches 7 bases. Per the germline V gene, CDR1 is SGDLS and CDR2 is YYNGEE. V was clipped by 0 bases and J by 1 base; unmatched bases: 6. The CDR3 is 16 amino acids. CDR3 in amino acids: CASSVEGTGENTEAFF. The CDR3 region has the DNA TGTGCCAGCAGCGTAGAGGGTACAGGGGAGAACACTGAAGCTTTCTTT.

The chain couples TRBV19 to TRBJ2-7; 12 positions match TRBD2. Losses at the gene ends were 5 bases for V and 4 bases for J; bases not matched to a gene: 6. Germline V CDR1 and CDR2: LNHDA, SQIVND (reference sequence). The CDR3 contains 15 residues. CDR3 loop: CASSWTSGTGYEQYF. The CDR3 nucleotides read TGTGCCAGTAGTTGGACTAGCGGGACCGGTTACGAGCAGTACTTC. Full variable domain (remainder filled in from reference TRBV19 and TRBJ2-7): DGGITQSPKYLFRKEGQNVTLSCEQNLNHDAMYWYRQDPGQGLRLIYYSQIVNDFQKGDIAEGYSVSREKKESFPLTVTSAQKNPTAFYLCASSWTSGTGYEQYFGPGTRLTVT.

J is TRBJ2-7 and V is TRBV15; 9 nucleotides line up with TRBD1. Looked up from germline, CDR1 is LNHNV and CDR2 is YYDKDF (reference sequence). The CDR3 runs 16 residues. Germline trimming cut 5 bases from V and 4 bases from J; bases unmatched to any gene: 12. The CDR3 reads CATSPWPQTGGYEQYF. DNA for the CDR3: TGTGCCACCAGCCCCTGGCCCCAGACAGGGGGATACGAGCAGTACTTC.

The chain links TRBV19 to TRBJ1-5; 8 bases align to TRBD1. The CDR3 sequence is 14 residues long. Germline lookup yields CDR1 LNHDA and CDR2 SQIVND (reference sequence). V dropped 6 bases and J dropped 8; count of bases not matched to a gene: 9. Here the CDR3 reads CASRYRDRFEPQHF. CDR3 sequence (DNA): TGTGCCAGTAGATATCGGGACAGGTTTGAGCCCCAGCATTTT.

This clone came up once. J is TRBJ1-1 and V is TRBV5-1, with a tentative D call TRBD1 (5 bases). Germline V CDR1 and CDR2: SGHRS, YFSETQ. This CDR3 is 15 amino acids long. V lost 0 bases and J 6 bases, leaving 15 bases between the germline ends. DNA for the CDR3: TGCGCCAGCAGCTTGGATACTGCAGGGAGGGCTGAAGCTTTCTTT. It encodes CASSLDTAGRAEAFF.

This clone occurred many times. This chain connects TRBV27 to TRBJ2-2; TRBD2 might be the D (7 bases). This CDR3 spans 19 amino acids. Germline V CDR1 and CDR2: MNHEY, SMNVEV (reference sequence). Between the trimmed V and J ends, which lost 2 bases and 0 bases, there was a span of 19 bases. The CDR3 coding sequence is TGTGCCAGCAGTTTAAGGGGGGGAGGCGGACGGGCGAACACCGGGGAGCTGTTTTTT. This codes for CASSLRGGGGRANTGELFF.

V is TRBV5-4 and J is TRBJ2-5, with 10 nucleotides matching TRBD2. V gave up 0 bases and J gave up 5 bases; unmatched junction bases: 13. The germline CDR1 and CDR2 sequences are SGHNT and YYREEE (reference sequence). This CDR3 is 18 amino acids long. In nucleotides, the CDR3 is TGTGCCAGCAGCTTGGAGGCTAGCGGGAGAACCCGAGGGGAGACCCAGTACTTC. Translated, it gives CASSLEASGRTRGETQYF.

The genes are TRBV2 and TRBJ2-7, with 12 nucleotides matching TRBD1. V shed 5 bases and J 7 bases; nucleotides not matched to a gene: 9. Germline loops: CDR1 SNHLY, CDR2 FYNNEI. The CDR3 totals 15 residues. The CDR3: CASSPLGQGAGEQYF. The CDR3 nucleotides read TGTGCCAGCAGTCCTTTGGGACAGGGGGCAGGAGAGCAGTACTTC.

The chain joins TRBV24-1 to TRBJ2-7, with D maybe TRBD2 (5 bases). The V gene's germline CDR1 is KGHDR and CDR2 SFDVKD. V lost 9 bases and J 6 bases, leaving 17 bases between the germline ends. The CDR3 runs to 13 residues. The CDR3, as DNA: TGTGCCACCGGTCCGGCGGGCCTATCCGAGCAGTACTTC. This codes for CATGPAGLSEQYF.

V usage is TRBV6-1 and J usage is TRBJ2-3; 9 positions match TRBD2. V was pared by 3 bases and J by 5 bases, with 12 bases of the junction left unmatched. This CDR3 contains 17 residues. Per germline, CDR1 MNHNS and CDR2 SASEGT. Here the CDR3 reads CASSDYSLAGSQDTQYF. DNA of the CDR3: TGTGCCAGCAGTGATTATAGTCTAGCGGGAAGTCAAGATACGCAGTATTTT.